The 20 T cell receptor beta chains reported below all come from one sample, sequenced in a study of blood T cell repertoires in COVID-19. Assay: immunoSEQ multiplex PCR; the TCRdb copy retains only in-frame clones and omits some. This table holds roughly 140,000 clones, 75% to 85% found once. Sequenced: peripheral blood. These receptors were collected from a human donor with acute or convalescent COVID-19. The donor label of this sample is uncertain.

This clone was counted only a few times. This chain links TRBV11-2 with TRBJ1-2, with a tentative D call TRBD1 (5 bases). The CDR3 is 12 amino acids. V lost 8 bases to trimming and J lost 3 bases, with 10 bases between them. Germline V gene sequence: CDR1 SGHAT, CDR2 FQNNGV. CDR3 protein: CASGGVDYGYTF. The CDR3 DNA is TGTGCCAGCGGGGGGGTGGACTATGGCTACACCTTC.

The chain uses TRBV6-5 and TRBJ1-5, with 7 bases fitting TRBD1. This CDR3 is built from 15 residues. The J segment lost 7 bases and the V segment lost 6 bases, leaving 12 bases of the junction unmatched. In germline, CDR1 is MNHEY, CDR2 SVGAGI. This chain's CDR3 is CASRASTGQRQPQHF. Here the CDR3 DNA reads TGTGCCAGCAGGGCATCGACAGGGCAAAGACAGCCCCAGCATTTT.

The chain carries TRBV7-9 and TRBJ1-1, with TRBD1 matching over 9 bases. J lost 4 bases, V lost 3 bases, and 6 bases had no gene match. CDR1 is SEHNR and CDR2 is FQNEAQ in the germline V gene (reference sequence). This CDR3 has 15 residues. This CDR3 reads CASSLEQGAGTEAFF. The CDR3 coding sequence is TGTGCCAGCAGCTTGGAACAGGGGGCAGGCACTGAAGCTTTCTTT.

At least ten counts were recorded for this clone. V gene TRBV5-6 combines with J gene TRBJ2-1; D perhaps matches TRBD2 (5 bases). The CDR3 has 14 amino acids. The germline V gene has CDR1 SGHDT and CDR2 YYEEEE. Deletions cut 4 bases from V and 5 bases from J, with 13 bases between. This CDR3 reads CASSPAGSDNEQFF. CDR3 nucleotide sequence: TGTGCCAGCAGCCCTGCGGGTAGTGACAATGAGCAGTTCTTC. Full variable domain (outside the CDR3, taken from reference TRBV5-6 and TRBJ2-1): DAGVTQSPTHLIKTRGQQVTLRCSPKSGHDTVSWYQQALGQGPQFIFQYYEEEERQRGNFPDRFSGHQFPNYSSELNVNALLLGDSALYLCASSPAGSDNEQFFGPGTRLTVL.

This clone has more than one count but fewer than ten. At the DNA level, this CDR3 is encoded by other sequences in the same sample as well. The chain carries TRBV5-1 and TRBJ1-4; D not resolved. V lost 2 bases to trimming and J lost 8 bases, with 13 bases between them. This CDR3 has 14 amino acids. Germline V gene sequence: CDR1 SGHRS, CDR2 YFSETQ. The CDR3, as DNA: TGCGCCAGCAGCTTAGGGCCTGGAGGGGAAAAACTGTTTTTT. Translation gives CASSLGPGGEKLFF.

This sequence joins TRBV18 and TRBJ2-6, with no clear D. Deletions cut 1 base from V and 2 bases from J, with 9 bases between. The CDR3 sequence is 16 residues long. Germline CDR1 KGHSH, CDR2 LQKENI. CDR3 coding DNA: TGTGCCAGCTCACCACTTCCAGGTACTGGGGCCAACGTCCTGACTTTC. It encodes CASSPLPGTGANVLTF. The whole variable domain, filled in from reference TRBV18 and TRBJ2-6, reads NAGVMQNPRHLVRRRGQEARLRCSPMKGHSHVYWYRQLPEEGLKFMVYLQKENIIDESGMPKERFSAEFPKEGPSILRIQQVVRGDSAAYFCASSPLPGTGANVLTFGAGSRLTVL.

This chain joins TRBV2 and TRBJ1-3; 7 bases map to TRBD1. CDR3 length equals 16 residues. Germline V gives CDR1 SNHLY, CDR2 FYNNEI. The junction had 8 bases not matched to a gene; V was cut back by 6 bases and J by 0 bases. The CDR3 reads CASREYGTASGNTIYF. The DNA of the CDR3 is TGTGCCAGCAGGGAATATGGGACAGCCTCTGGAAACACCATATATTTT. Based on the CDR3 plus reference TRBV2 and TRBJ1-3, the full variable domain is EPEVTQTPSHQVTQMGQEVILRCVPISNHLYFYWYRQILGQKVEFLVSFYNNEISEKSEIFDDQFSVERPDGSNFTLKIRSTKLEDSAMYFCASREYGTASGNTIYFGEGSWLTVV.

V is TRBV3-1 (or the pseudogene TRBV3-2) and J is TRBJ2-1; a weak D match, TRBD2 (5 bases). This CDR3 comprises 15 residues. V was clipped by 1 base and J by 0 bases, with 7 bases between them. Germline assignment: CDR1 LGHDT and CDR2 YNNKEL (reference sequence). This chain's CDR3 is CASSQVGGSYNEQFF. DNA for the CDR3: TGTGCCAGCAGCCAAGTTGGAGGCTCCTACAATGAGCAGTTCTTC.

The J gene is TRBJ1-2, the V gene TRBV13, with a possible D match to TRBD1 (5 bases). The CDR3 is made up of 15 amino acids. V lost 7 bases and J lost 8, with 23 bases in between. CDR1 PRHDT and CDR2 FYEKMQ come from the germline V gene (reference sequence). CDR3 loop: CASILSGDLGRGYTF. DNA of the CDR3: TGTGCCAGCATTCTATCCGGGGACTTGGGACGAGGCTACACCTTC.

The chain employs TRBV5-4 and TRBJ2-3; 13 bases map to TRBD2. With 3 bases clipped from V and 5 bases from J, the junction kept 9 bases outside the gene matches. Germline lookup yields CDR1 SGHNT and CDR2 YYREEE (reference sequence). The CDR3 length is 17 residues. The CDR3 coding sequence is TGTGCCAGCAGCTCACGGACTAGCGGGGGTTTGAGAGATACGCAGTATTTT. Residues: CASSSRTSGGLRDTQYF.

This sequence joins TRBV18 and TRBJ2-5; TRBD2 matches at 14 bases. Looked up from germline, CDR1 is KGHSH and CDR2 is LQKENI. The V segment lost 3 bases and the J segment 3 bases; nucleotides outside the gene matches: 0. CDR3 length: 15 amino acids. This CDR3 reads CASSPTSGGEETQYF. DNA of the CDR3: TGTGCCAGCTCACCGACTAGCGGGGGGGAAGAGACCCAGTACTTC.

CDR3 in amino acids: CAWDQGATEAFF. Written as DNA, the CDR3 is TGTGCCTGGGACCAGGGGGCCACTGAAGCTTTCTTT. The chain recombines TRBV30 with TRBJ1-1, with TRBD1 matching 8 bases. CDR1 GTSNPN and CDR2 SVGIG come from the germline V gene (reference sequence). This CDR3 has 12 amino acids. Unmatched junction bases numbered 3, after V lost 5 bases and J lost 4 bases.

The rearrangement links TRBV7-9 to TRBJ2-5; the D gene is possibly TRBD1 (5 bases). CDR1 and CDR2 from the germline V gene are SEHNR and FQNEAQ (reference sequence). The V and J ends lost 1 base and 4 bases respectively, with 16 bases between them. This CDR3 spans 16 amino acids. The CDR3 DNA reads TGTGCCAGCAGCTTAGTTGACAGCCCGAACCCAGAGACCCAGTACTTC. Its protein product is CASSLVDSPNPETQYF.

The chain is built from TRBV11-2 and TRBJ1-1, with no clear D. CDR1 is SGHAT and CDR2 is FQNNGV in the germline V gene. V lost 5 bases, J lost 4 bases, and 11 bases lay in between. The CDR3 runs 13 residues. Here the CDR3 DNA reads TGTGCCAGCAGCCTCTCGGGAGGCACTGAAGCTTTCTTT. This gives the protein CASSLSGGTEAFF.

This chain uses TRBV5-6 with TRBJ2-7; D unresolved. The CDR3 is made up of 15 amino acids. Trimming took 6 bases from V and 6 from J, leaving 22 bases between them. Germline values: CDR1 SGHDT, CDR2 YYEEEE. CDR3 sequence (DNA): TGTGCCAGCACTCTTATTGGCCTCGGTAAGCGCGAGCAGTACTTC. Translating gives CASTLIGLGKREQYF. The whole variable domain, filled in from reference TRBV5-6 and TRBJ2-7, reads DAGVTQSPTHLIKTRGQQVTLRCSPKSGHDTVSWYQQALGQGPQFIFQYYEEEERQRGNFPDRFSGHQFPNYSSELNVNALLLGDSALYLCASTLIGLGKREQYFGPGTRLTVT.

The V and J genes are TRBV19 and TRBJ1-3; D remains unclear. The V end lost 7 bases, the J end lost 0 bases, and 10 bases lay between the germline ends. The CDR3 is 14 residues long. Germline V gene sequence: CDR1 LNHDA, CDR2 SQIVND (reference sequence). In DNA, the CDR3 is TGTGCCAGTACCCTCCGGGGCTCTGGAAACACCATATATTTT. This codes for CASTLRGSGNTIYF.

This chain uses TRBV27 with TRBJ1-5; 8 bases align to TRBD1. This CDR3 is built from 12 residues. CDR1 and CDR2 (germline): MNHEY, SMNVEV (reference sequence). After removal of 9 bases from V and 5 bases from J, the junction contained 3 bases not matched to a gene. The DNA of the CDR3 is TGTGCCAGTGGACAGGGAGATCAGCCCCAGCATTTT. This codes for CASGQGDQPQHF.

The J gene is TRBJ1-1, the V gene TRBV5-6; D gene uncertain. Germline loops: CDR1 SGHDT, CDR2 YYEEEE. V dropped 5 bases and J dropped 4 bases, with 9 bases sitting between them. This CDR3 has 12 residues. The CDR3 sequence is CASRHGGTEAFF. The CDR3 DNA reads TGTGCCAGCAGGCATGGCGGCACTGAAGCTTTCTTT.

The CDR3: CASSLGDRGRSPLHF. As DNA, the CDR3 is TGTGCCAGCAGCTTGGGGGACAGGGGTAGGTCACCCCTCCACTTT. V gene TRBV5-5 combines with J gene TRBJ1-6, with 10 bases aligning to TRBD1. Germline lookup yields CDR1 SGHKS and CDR2 YYEKEE (reference sequence). CDR3 length: 15 amino acids. Trimming took 0 bases from V and 10 from J; bases not matched to a gene: 4.

V and J are TRBV7-9 and TRBJ1-1, with 8 bases that match TRBD1. The CDR3 has 16 residues. Germline CDR1 and CDR2: SEHNR and FQNEAQ (reference sequence). V gave up 3 bases and J gave up 2 bases; unmatched junction bases: 8. The CDR3 reads CASSFHRDRSNTEAFF. The DNA of the CDR3 is TGTGCCAGCAGCTTTCACCGGGACAGGAGTAACACTGAAGCTTTCTTT.